This is a list of T cell receptor beta chains from one sample in a study of cytomegalovirus exposure and HLA in healthy donors. This table comes from immunoSEQ multiplex PCR, and its TCRdb copy is limited to in-frame clones, with some not included. Among some 150,000 clones listed, about 82% were seen once. The sequenced sample consisted of PBMCs. These receptors originate from a male donor in good health and CMV-seronegative. CDR3s include the opening cysteine and the closing phenylalanine or tryptophan. D genes are given only for firm matches. Size is stated for part of the rows, as once, few or many counts, or as a class when the clone is expanded.

NA | TRBJ1-5 | 14 | NA | TRBV6-1 | CASSGSGSNQPQHF | TGTGCCAGCAGTGGGTCAGGGAGCAATCAGCCCCAGCATTTT
NA | TRBJ2-7 | 13 | NA | TRBV5-1 | CASSLGQYYEQYF | TGCGCCAGCAGCTTGGGACAATACTACGAGCAGTACTTC
NA | TRBJ1-5 | 14 | NA | TRBV29-1 | CSVAYSGPNQPQHF | TGCAGCGTTGCCTACTCGGGTCCGAATCAGCCCCAGCATTTT
NA | TRBJ1-5 | 15 | NA | TRBV19 | CASSSRVSSNQPQHF | TGTGCCAGTAGTTCCCGGGTCAGTAGCAATCAGCCCCAGCATTTT
NA | TRBJ1-1 | 14 | NA | TRBV2 | CASSLTEGVTEAFF | TGTGCCAGCAGCCTGACCGAAGGGGTGACTGAAGCTTTCTTT
NA | TRBJ2-1 | 11 | NA | TRBV19 | CASRRYNEQFF | TGTGCCAGCAGGCGATACAATGAGCAGTTCTTC
TRBD2 | TRBJ2-7 | 14 | NA | TRBV7-9 | CASSLGLAGDEQYF | TGTGCCAGCAGCTTAGGACTAGCGGGAGATGAGCAGTACTTC
TRBD1 | TRBJ1-1 | 13 | few | TRBV19 | CASSITGDTEAFF | TGTGCCAGTAGTATAACAGGGGACACTGAAGCTTTCTTT
NA | TRBJ1-3 | 9 | NA | TRBV7-9 | CSLGNTIYF | TGTTCCCTGGGAAACACCATATATTTT
NA | TRBJ1-4 | 17 | NA | TRBV4-3 | CASSQDIAGRLGEKLFF | TGCGCCAGCAGCCAAGATATAGCAGGGAGGCTAGGTGAAAAACTGTTTTTT
NA | TRBJ2-1 | 14 | NA | TRBV4-3 | CASSQVSALDEQFF | TGCGCCAGCAGCCAAGTTTCCGCGCTCGATGAGCAGTTCTTC
TRBD1 | TRBJ2-1 | 15 | few | TRBV2 | CASRGQGNSYNEQFF | TGTGCCAGCAGGGGACAGGGTAACTCCTACAATGAGCAGTTCTTC
NA | TRBJ2-2 | 11 | few | TRBV7-3 | CASSLGRELFF | TGTGCCAGCAGCTTAGGCCGGGAGCTGTTTTTT
TRBD1 | TRBJ2-2 | 13 | NA | TRBV7-9 | CSSSSTGIGELFF | TGTTCCAGCAGCTCGACAGGGATCGGGGAGCTGTTTTTT
NA | TRBJ2-7 | 16 | once | TRBV7-9 | CASSLESGLVSYEQYF | TGTGCCAGCAGCTTAGAATCGGGTTTAGTCTCCTACGAGCAGTACTTC
TRBD1 | TRBJ1-1 | 16 | NA | TRBV28 | CASSDPGQGLNTEAFF | TGTGCCAGCAGCGATCCGGGACAGGGTTTGAACACTGAAGCTTTCTTT
NA | TRBJ1-5 | 14 | once | TRBV19 | CASNNLGAAQPQHF | TGTGCCAGTAATAACTTAGGGGCGGCTCAGCCCCAGCATTTT
NA | TRBJ1-2 | 10 | NA | TRBV29-1 | CSVEWGPMTF | TGCAGCGTTGAATGGGGGCCCATGACCTTC
NA | TRBJ1-3 | 17 | NA | TRBV25-1 | CASSEYRQGKGGNTIYF | TGTGCCAGCAGTGAATACCGGCAGGGGAAGGGTGGAAACACCATATATTTT
NA | TRBJ2-1 | 18 | NA | TRBV4-1 | CASSQERLGGDHYNEQFF | TGCGCCAGCAGCCAAGAAAGACTAGGGGGGGACCACTACAATGAGCAGTTCTTC
NA | TRBJ1-5 | 14 | NA | TRBV7-9 | CASSFPGSNQPQHF | TGTGCCAGCAGCTTTCCAGGGAGCAATCAGCCCCAGCATTTT
TRBD1 | TRBJ1-1 | 15 | NA | TRBV11-2 | CASSAGTGAITEAFF | TGTGCCAGCAGCGCGGGGACAGGGGCTATAACTGAAGCTTTCTTT
NA | TRBJ2-1 | 16 | NA | TRBV5-1 | CASSVYRKPNGNEQFF | TGCGCCAGCAGCGTATACAGGAAACCCAATGGCAATGAGCAGTTCTTC
TRBD1 | TRBJ2-7 | 17 | NA | TRBV7-8 | CASSSNFRDRNFHEQYF | TGTGCCAGCAGCTCTAACTTCCGGGACAGAAATTTCCACGAGCAGTACTTC
NA | TRBJ2-7 | 13 | NA | TRBV5-1 | CASSLRGGYEQYF | TGCGCCAGCAGCTTGAGGGGGGGCTACGAGCAGTACTTC
NA | TRBJ1-2 | 13 | NA | TRBV7-9 | CASSFGTTYGYTF | TGTGCCAGCAGCTTCGGGACAACTTATGGCTACACCTTC
TRBD1 | TRBJ2-3 | 14 | once | TRBV7-3 | CASSPRQGADTQYF | TGTGCCAGCAGCCCAAGACAGGGGGCAGATACGCAGTATTTT
NA | TRBJ2-1 | 15 | NA | TRBV10-2 | CASFPQAERRNEQFF | TGCGCCAGCTTTCCCCAGGCTGAGCGGAGGAATGAGCAGTTCTTC
NA | TRBJ1-3 | 14 | NA | TRBV4-1 | CASSRTGSGNTIYF | TGCGCCAGCAGCCGGACGGGGTCTGGAAACACCATATATTTT
NA | TRBJ2-7 | 13 | few | TRBV7-9 | CASLRDSRNRPYF | TGTGCCAGCTTACGGGACTCCCGAAATCGCCCGTACTTC
TRBD1 | TRBJ2-7 | 15 | NA | TRBV7-9 | CASSSFPDRGYEQYF | TGTGCCAGCAGCTCCTTTCCGGACAGGGGCTACGAGCAGTACTTC
TRBD1 | TRBJ1-2 | 16 | NA | TRBV5-1 | CASSLNSGGNVYGYTF | TGCGCCAGCAGCCTCAACTCAGGGGGGAATGTCTATGGCTACACCTTC
TRBD1 | TRBJ2-2 | 13 | NA | TRBV7-9 | CAQGQVYTGELFF | TGTGCCCAGGGACAGGTCTATACCGGGGAGCTGTTTTTT
TRBD1 | TRBJ1-3 | 16 | NA | TRBV18 | CASSPPQGISGNTIYF | TGTGCCAGCTCACCCCCACAGGGGATCAGTGGAAACACCATATATTTT
NA | TRBJ2-3 | 12 | NA | TRBV11-3 | CASSLGRDTQYF | TGTGCCAGCAGCTTAGGGCGGGATACGCAGTATTTT
TRBD1 | TRBJ1-5 | 14 | NA | TRBV6-6 | CASSPGTGEQPQHF | TGTGCCAGCAGTCCCGGGACAGGGGAACAGCCCCAGCATTTT
NA | TRBJ2-3 | 15 | NA | TRBV7-9 | CASSPRSSGTDTQYF | TGTGCCAGCAGCCCAAGGTCTAGCGGCACAGATACGCAGTATTTT
NA | TRBJ2-5 | 14 | NA | TRBV30 | CAWSEDSWGETQYF | TGTGCCTGGAGTGAGGACTCTTGGGGAGAGACCCAGTACTTC
TRBD1 | TRBJ1-1 | 17 | NA | TRBV7-8 | CASSLAEQGGMHTEAFF | TGTGCCAGCAGCTTAGCTGAGCAGGGGGGTATGCACACTGAAGCTTTCTTT
NA | TRBJ2-5 | 13 | NA | TRBV7-3 | CASSVHREETQYF | TGTGCCAGCAGCGTACACAGGGAAGAGACCCAGTACTTC
NA | TRBJ2-7 | 14 | NA | TRBV9 | CASSVGSGDYEQYF | TGTGCCAGCAGCGTAGGTTCCGGGGACTACGAGCAGTACTTC
TRBD1 | TRBJ1-2 | 14 | few | TRBV7-9 | CSSSRDRGNYGYTF | TGTTCCAGCAGCCGGGACAGGGGAAACTATGGCTACACCTTC
NA | TRBJ2-7 | 15 | NA | TRBV6-5 | CASSYSDRSYLEQYF | TGTGCCAGCAGTTATTCCGACAGGTCCTACCTCGAGCAGTACTTC
TRBD2 | TRBJ2-7 | 16 | NA | TRBV4-2 | CASSQATLAGGLEQYF | TGTGCCAGCAGCCAAGCTACGCTAGCGGGTGGGCTGGAGCAGTACTTC
NA | TRBJ1-4 | 15 | NA | TRBV4-2 | CASSQEQSFNEKLFF | TGTGCCAGCAGCCAAGAACAGAGTTTTAATGAAAAACTGTTTTTT
TRBD1 | TRBJ2-7 | 15 | NA | TRBV5-1 | CASSLMRTGPYEQYF | TGCGCCAGCAGCTTGATGAGGACAGGGCCCTACGAGCAGTACTTC
TRBD2 | TRBJ2-7 | 15 | NA | TRBV27 | CASSGELAASYEQYF | TGTGCCAGCAGCGGGGAACTAGCGGCTTCCTACGAGCAGTACTTC
NA | TRBJ1-1 | 16 | NA | TRBV5-1 | CASSSYGGPAGTEAFF | TGCGCCAGCAGCTCCTATGGGGGCCCGGCGGGTACTGAAGCTTTCTTT
NA | TRBJ2-7 | 12 | NA | TRBV15 | CATSRDSETTSF | TGTGCCACCAGCAGAGATTCTGAAACCACTAGCTTC
NA | TRBJ2-3 | 14 | NA | TRBV25-1 | CASSDYTGTDTQYF | TGTGCCAGCAGTGATTACACAGGGACAGATACGCAGTATTTT
TRBD2 | TRBJ2-7 | 19 | NA | TRBV30 | CAWSVKWSSGRLLLDEQYF | TGTGCCTGGAGTGTGAAATGGTCTAGCGGGAGGCTACTCCTTGACGAGCAGTACTTC